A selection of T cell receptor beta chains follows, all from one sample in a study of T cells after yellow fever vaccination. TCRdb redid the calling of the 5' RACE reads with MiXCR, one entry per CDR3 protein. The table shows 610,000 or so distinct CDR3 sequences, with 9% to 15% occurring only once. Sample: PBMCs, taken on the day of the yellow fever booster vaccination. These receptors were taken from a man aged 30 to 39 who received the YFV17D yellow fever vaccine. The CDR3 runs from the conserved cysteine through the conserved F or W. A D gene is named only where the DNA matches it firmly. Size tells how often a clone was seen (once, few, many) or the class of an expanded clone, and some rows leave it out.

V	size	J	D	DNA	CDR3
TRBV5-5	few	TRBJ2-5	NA	TGTGCCAGCAGCTTGGGACCGTCACCCCAAGAGACCCAGTACTTC	CASSLGPSPQETQYF
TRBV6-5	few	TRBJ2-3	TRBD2	TGTGCCAGCAGTTACTCGCGGCTAGCGGACCCCACAGATACGCAGTATTTT	CASSYSRLADPTDTQYF
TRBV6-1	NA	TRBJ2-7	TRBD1	TGTGCCAGCACGCAGAGGACAGGGGGCGAGCAGTACTTC	CASTQRTGGEQYF
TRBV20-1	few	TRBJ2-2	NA	TGCAGTGCTCGTGAGGCCGGGGAGCTGTTTTTT	CSAREAGELFF
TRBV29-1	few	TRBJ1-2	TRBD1	TGCAGCGTGCCGACAGGGTTTGGCTACACCTTC	CSVPTGFGYTF
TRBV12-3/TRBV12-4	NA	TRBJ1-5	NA	TGTGCCAGCAGTACGGGGGGGTATCAGCCCCAGCATTTT	CASSTGGYQPQHF
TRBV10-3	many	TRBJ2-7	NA	TGTGCCACAGGTCTGGATGACTACGAGCAGTACTTC	CATGLDDYEQYF
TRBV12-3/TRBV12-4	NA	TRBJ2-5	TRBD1	TGTGCCAGTGAGACAGGGGGCCAAGAGACCCAGTACTTC	CASETGGQETQYF
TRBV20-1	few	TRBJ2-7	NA	TGCAGTGCTAGAGATAGTGGGAGTACCAACGAGCAGTACTTC	CSARDSGSTNEQYF
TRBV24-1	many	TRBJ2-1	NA	TGTGCCACCAGTGATCCGACGGAGACAAGGCAGTTCTTC	CATSDPTETRQFF
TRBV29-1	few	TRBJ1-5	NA	TGCAGCGTTTCTCAGGAGGGTAATCAGCCCCAGCATTTT	CSVSQEGNQPQHF
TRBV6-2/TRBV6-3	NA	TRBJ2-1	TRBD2	TGTGCCAGCAGTACCTTAGCGGGTCCTTCCTACAATGAGCAGTTCTTC	CASSTLAGPSYNEQFF
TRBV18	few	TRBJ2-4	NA	TGTGCCAGCTCACCACTCGGCGGAGGTTCAAGGGACATTCAGTACTTC	CASSPLGGGSRDIQYF
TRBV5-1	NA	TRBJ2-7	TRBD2	TGCGCCAGCAGCTTGAGGGCCCCGGGGGGTGAGCAGTACTTC	CASSLRAPGGEQYF
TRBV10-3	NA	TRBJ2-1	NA	TGTGCCACCCACGAAGATTCAAGTGAGCAGTTCTTC	CATHEDSSEQFF
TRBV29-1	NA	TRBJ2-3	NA	TGCAGCGTTCAGGGTGGCACAGATACGCAGTATTTT	CSVQGGTDTQYF
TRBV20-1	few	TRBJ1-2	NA	TGCAGTGCGGAAGACGCAGTCGGTGGCTACACCTTC	CSAEDAVGGYTF
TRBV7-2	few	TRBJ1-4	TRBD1	TGTGCCAGCAGCCAAGGAACAGGGGGCGCAACTAATGAAAAACTGTTTTTT	CASSQGTGGATNEKLFF